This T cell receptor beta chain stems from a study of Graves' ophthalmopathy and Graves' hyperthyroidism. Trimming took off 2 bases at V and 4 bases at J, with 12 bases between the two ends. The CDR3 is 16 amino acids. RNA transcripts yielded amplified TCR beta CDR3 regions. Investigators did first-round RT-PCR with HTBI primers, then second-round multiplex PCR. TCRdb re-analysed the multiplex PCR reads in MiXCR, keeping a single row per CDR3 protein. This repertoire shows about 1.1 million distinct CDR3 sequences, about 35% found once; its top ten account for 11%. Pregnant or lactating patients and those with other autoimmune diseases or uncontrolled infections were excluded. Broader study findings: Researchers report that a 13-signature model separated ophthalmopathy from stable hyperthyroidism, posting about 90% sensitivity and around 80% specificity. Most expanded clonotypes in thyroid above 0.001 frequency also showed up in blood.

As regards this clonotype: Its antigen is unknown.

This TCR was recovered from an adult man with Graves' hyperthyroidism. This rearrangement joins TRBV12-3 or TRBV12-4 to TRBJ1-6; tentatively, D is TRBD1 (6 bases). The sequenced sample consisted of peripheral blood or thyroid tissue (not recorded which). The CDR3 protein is CASSLLRTAYNSPLHF. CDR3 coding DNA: TGTGCCAGCAGTTTACTGCGGACAGCGTATAATTCACCCCTCCACTTT.